Presented here are 14 T cell receptor beta chains from one specimen sequenced in a study of regulatory dendritic cells for organ transplantation. The protocol was immunoSEQ multiplex PCR, while the TCRdb copy is restricted to in-frame clones and leaves out a portion. The sample holds 11,000 or so clones; under 80% are singletons and the top ten take approximately 17%. The source material was memory CD8+ T cells from blood. The subset is: CD45RO+ memory T cells. The receptor source for this set is a human donor in good health.

This chain connects TRBV6-5 to TRBJ2-6; no reliable D call. Trimming shortened V by 6 bases and J by 4 bases, and 13 bases separated the two germline ends. Germline V gene lookup returns CDR1 MNHEY and CDR2 SVGAGI. The CDR3 spans 15 residues. CDR3 in amino acids: CASSPGTDGANVLTF. The CDR3 DNA reads as TGTGCCAGCAGCCCCGGAACTGACGGGGCCAACGTCCTGACTTTC.

The gene calls are TRBV27 and TRBJ2-2; no clear D. This CDR3 has 14 amino acids. Trimming removed 8 bases from V and 5 bases from J, with 15 bases in between. CDR1 and CDR2 from the germline V gene are MNHEY and SMNVEV (reference sequence). CDR3 DNA: TGTGCCAGCGGCGTTCAAGTGTGGACCGGGGAGCTGTTTTTT. Translated: CASGVQVWTGELFF.

V gene TRBV6-5 combines with J gene TRBJ1-2; 10 bases agree with TRBD1. Losses at the gene ends were 0 bases for V and 3 bases for J; bases not matched to a gene: 4. The CDR3 loop spans 16 amino acids. Germline V gene data show CDR1 as MNHEY and CDR2 as SVGAGI. For the CDR3, the DNA is TGTGCCAGCAGTTACTCCGGGACAGGGGACGACTATGGCTACACCTTC. As protein: CASSYSGTGDDYGYTF.

The V and J genes are TRBV6-5 and TRBJ2-2; no clear D. CDR1 MNHEY and CDR2 SVGAGI come from the germline V gene. Trimming pared 8 bases from V and 6 bases from J, leaving 10 bases between. CDR3 size: 12 residues. CDR3 sequence: CASSQVAGELFF. CDR3 coding DNA: TGTGCCAGCTCCCAGGTTGCCGGGGAGCTGTTTTTT.

CDR3 sequence: CASSLGGISEAFF. DNA of the CDR3: TGTGCCAGCAGCTTAGGGGGAATTTCTGAAGCTTTCTTT. The V call is TRBV7-9, the J call TRBJ1-1; D is uncertain. Germline V gene sequence: CDR1 SEHNR, CDR2 FQNEAQ (reference sequence). The CDR3 extends over 13 amino acids. The ends were cut back, 1 base at V and 6 bases at J, with 9 bases in the middle.

J is TRBJ2-1 and V is TRBV11-3; perhaps TRBD2 as D (6 bases). Trimming removed 7 bases at V and 6 bases at J, with 16 bases between. This CDR3 has 14 residues. Germline V gives CDR1 SGHNT, CDR2 YENEEA. CDR3 nucleotides: TGTGCCAGCAAACCCTCTAGGAGGGTCAATGAGCAGTTCTTC. It yields the protein CASKPSRRVNEQFF.

J is TRBJ2-3 and V is TRBV5-1; a possible D gene is TRBD2 (5 bases). Per the germline V gene, CDR1 is SGHRS and CDR2 is YFSETQ. V dropped 2 bases and J dropped 0 bases, with 19 bases sitting between them. CDR3 length equals 18 residues. The CDR3 sequence is CASSFGGGRGRSTDTQYF. The CDR3 DNA reads TGCGCCAGCAGCTTTGGAGGCGGCCGCGGGCGAAGCACAGATACGCAGTATTTT.

This clone was seen only once. The chain recombines TRBV25-1 with TRBJ2-7; the match to TRBD1 covers 10 bases. CDR1 is MGHDK and CDR2 is SYGVNS in the germline V gene. Losses at the gene ends were 6 bases for V and 5 bases for J; bases not matched to a gene: 7. The CDR3 sequence is 14 residues long. This CDR3 reads CASRGTGESDEQYF. CDR3 DNA: TGTGCCAGCAGGGGGACAGGGGAGTCTGACGAGCAGTACTTC.

In this sample, this clone is medium-sized (0.01 to 0.1%). The chain couples TRBV25-1 to TRBJ1-1; 7 bases map to TRBD1. Germline lookup yields CDR1 MGHDK and CDR2 SYGVNS. This CDR3 has 11 amino acids. Unmatched junction bases numbered 3, after V lost 6 bases and J lost 8 bases. The CDR3 loop is CASSPGQEAFF. CDR3 coding DNA: TGTGCCAGCAGCCCGGGACAGGAAGCTTTCTTT.

This clone has only one observation. The chain employs TRBV5-8 and TRBJ2-7; TRBD1 aligns across 9 bases. This CDR3 is built from 16 residues. Per the germline V gene, CDR1 is SGHTS and CDR2 is YDEGEE. J lost 5 bases, V lost 0 bases, and 9 bases had no gene match. The CDR3 DNA reads as TGTGCCAGCAGCTTGGCCTGGGACAGGGACTTCGACGAGCAGTACTTC. Encoded protein: CASSLAWDRDFDEQYF.

V and J are TRBV30 and TRBJ2-7; 15 nucleotides match TRBD2. The V gene's germline CDR1 is GTSNPN and CDR2 SVGIG (reference sequence). The CDR3 is 17 residues long. V shed 5 bases, J shed 6 bases, and the junction held 14 bases outside the gene matches. CDR3 in amino acids: CAWEGLAGGLSPAEQYF. The CDR3 region has the DNA TGTGCCTGGGAGGGACTAGCGGGGGGCCTAAGTCCAGCCGAGCAGTACTTC.

The J gene is TRBJ2-5, the V gene TRBV4-1, with 7 positions matching TRBD2. CDR1 is MGHRA and CDR2 is YSYEKL in the germline V gene. Losses at the gene ends were 0 bases for V and 1 base for J; bases not matched to a gene: 8. This CDR3 is built from 17 residues. The DNA for the CDR3 is TGCGCCAGCAGCCAAGATTCAAGGCGGGAGTGCCAAGAGACCCAGTACTTC. This sequence encodes CASSQDSRRECQETQYF.

The gene calls are TRBV6-1 and TRBJ2-3; TRBD1 or TRBD2 may be the D gene (5 bases each). The CDR3 is 15 amino acids. V lost 4 bases and J 6 bases, leaving 17 bases between the germline ends. CDR1 MNHNS and CDR2 SASEGT come from the germline V gene. The CDR3 reads CASSALFGGADTQYF. The CDR3, as DNA: TGTGCCAGCAGTGCACTTTTTGGGGGTGCCGATACGCAGTATTTT.

The J gene is TRBJ2-2, the V gene TRBV10-3; D possibly corresponds to TRBD1 (5 bases). The germline CDR1 and CDR2 sequences are ENHRY and SYGVKD. V was shortened by 10 bases and J by 7 bases, with 13 bases between the two germline ends. This CDR3 is built from 12 residues. CDR3 nucleotide sequence: TGTGCCACCTATCAGGGTATCGGGGAGCTGTTTTTT. Translated, it gives CATYQGIGELFF.